This T cell receptor beta chain emerged from a study of T cell responses to AZD1222 COVID-19 vaccine. General study findings and limits: Only after the peak T cell response were repertoires sampled. Regions 160-218 and 743-854 held dominance among vaccine-associated CD4 TCRs, which spanned spike.

This clone was detected only once. Its antigen is unidentified. The germline CDR1 and CDR2 sequences are MNHEY and SVGAGI. The CDR3 has 13 amino acids. Deletions cut 0 bases from V and 5 bases from J, with 5 bases between. Here immunoSEQ multiplex PCR was the method, and the copy in TCRdb shows in-frame clones only, minus some. This table holds some 80,000 clones, about 90% found once. The sequencing here drew on peripheral blood, taken on day 0 of AZD1222 vaccination. The rearrangement joins TRBV6-5 to TRBJ2-1; no firm D call. The sequence came from an adult in good health. The CDR3 nucleotides read TGTGCCAGCAGTTACTCGTCAGACAATGAGCAGTTCTTC. Protein product: CASSYSSDNEQFF.